This T cell receptor (beta chain) was identified in a study of control samples from healthy donors and cancer patients (dated by TCRdb to 2019 to 2021). The receptor library was made with the immunoSEQ multiplex PCR assay. As stored in TCRdb, this immuneACCESS dataset retains in-frame rearrangements with V and J assigned. A fraction of the clones does not appear; measured against another copy, unresolved V genes explain less than half of the discrepancy, and the remainder lacks a known reason. This sample holds 40,000 to 65,000 clones; about 90% were observed only once. Over 11% of the sample is in the top ten clones. The CDR3 goes from the cysteine to the phenylalanine over 13 residues. Only the CDR3 DNA stays, 39 bases, in frame from base 1. CDR1 and CDR2, per the germline V gene (reference sequence), are MNHNY and SVGAGI. Trimming leaves V shorter by 6 bases and J shorter by 5 bases, with the junction holding 3 bases beyond the gene matches.

Of note for this clone: The antigen it recognizes is unknown. Base qualities were left out, and no much larger clone turns up one base away.

Specimen: PBMCs. The chain couples TRBV6-6 to TRBJ2-2; TRBD1 matches 7 bases in the middle. The sequence derives from a man aged 60 to 75 with head and neck cancer. At the DNA level, the sequence is TGTGCCAGCAGCCGACAGGGAACCGGGGAGCTGTTTTTT. It specifies CASSRQGTGELFF.